The entry that follows covers one T cell receptor (beta chain) sequence. Its target is unknown. The sample's treatment: oral pan-JAK inhibitor, 5-10 mg twice daily. The entry originates in a study of CD8+ T cells in alopecia areata. Study-level background: Treated patients took oral tofacitinib at 5 to 10 mg twice daily. The duration of tofacitinib was 6 to 18 months, with 6 months off drug afterward.

Sequencing used cDNA as its template, made by extracting RNA and reverse transcribing it. The method was immunoSEQ multiplex PCR; TCRdb's version includes in-frame clones alone and lacks a portion of them. The sample lists about 100,000 clones, roughly 60% occurring once. Study observations and caveats: Across lesional scalp, and particularly alopecia totalis/universalis, clonality surpassed that of normal scalp. The study found TCR sharing across patients less clear than in mice, possibly for HLA reasons.

Germline CDR1 and CDR2: SGHDN and FVKESK. CDR3 size: 13 residues. V shed 2 bases and J shed 9 bases, with 13 bases lying between them. The sequenced sample was CD8+ T cells sorted from blood, obtained between weeks 55 and 70, from a patient treated with tofacitinib. The rearrangement joins TRBV14 to TRBJ1-2; the D is unclear. The TCR originated in a human donor with alopecia areata. In DNA, the CDR3 is TGTGCCAGCAGCCAACACCGCATACTAAGCTACACCTTC. Amino acid sequence: CASSQHRILSYTF.